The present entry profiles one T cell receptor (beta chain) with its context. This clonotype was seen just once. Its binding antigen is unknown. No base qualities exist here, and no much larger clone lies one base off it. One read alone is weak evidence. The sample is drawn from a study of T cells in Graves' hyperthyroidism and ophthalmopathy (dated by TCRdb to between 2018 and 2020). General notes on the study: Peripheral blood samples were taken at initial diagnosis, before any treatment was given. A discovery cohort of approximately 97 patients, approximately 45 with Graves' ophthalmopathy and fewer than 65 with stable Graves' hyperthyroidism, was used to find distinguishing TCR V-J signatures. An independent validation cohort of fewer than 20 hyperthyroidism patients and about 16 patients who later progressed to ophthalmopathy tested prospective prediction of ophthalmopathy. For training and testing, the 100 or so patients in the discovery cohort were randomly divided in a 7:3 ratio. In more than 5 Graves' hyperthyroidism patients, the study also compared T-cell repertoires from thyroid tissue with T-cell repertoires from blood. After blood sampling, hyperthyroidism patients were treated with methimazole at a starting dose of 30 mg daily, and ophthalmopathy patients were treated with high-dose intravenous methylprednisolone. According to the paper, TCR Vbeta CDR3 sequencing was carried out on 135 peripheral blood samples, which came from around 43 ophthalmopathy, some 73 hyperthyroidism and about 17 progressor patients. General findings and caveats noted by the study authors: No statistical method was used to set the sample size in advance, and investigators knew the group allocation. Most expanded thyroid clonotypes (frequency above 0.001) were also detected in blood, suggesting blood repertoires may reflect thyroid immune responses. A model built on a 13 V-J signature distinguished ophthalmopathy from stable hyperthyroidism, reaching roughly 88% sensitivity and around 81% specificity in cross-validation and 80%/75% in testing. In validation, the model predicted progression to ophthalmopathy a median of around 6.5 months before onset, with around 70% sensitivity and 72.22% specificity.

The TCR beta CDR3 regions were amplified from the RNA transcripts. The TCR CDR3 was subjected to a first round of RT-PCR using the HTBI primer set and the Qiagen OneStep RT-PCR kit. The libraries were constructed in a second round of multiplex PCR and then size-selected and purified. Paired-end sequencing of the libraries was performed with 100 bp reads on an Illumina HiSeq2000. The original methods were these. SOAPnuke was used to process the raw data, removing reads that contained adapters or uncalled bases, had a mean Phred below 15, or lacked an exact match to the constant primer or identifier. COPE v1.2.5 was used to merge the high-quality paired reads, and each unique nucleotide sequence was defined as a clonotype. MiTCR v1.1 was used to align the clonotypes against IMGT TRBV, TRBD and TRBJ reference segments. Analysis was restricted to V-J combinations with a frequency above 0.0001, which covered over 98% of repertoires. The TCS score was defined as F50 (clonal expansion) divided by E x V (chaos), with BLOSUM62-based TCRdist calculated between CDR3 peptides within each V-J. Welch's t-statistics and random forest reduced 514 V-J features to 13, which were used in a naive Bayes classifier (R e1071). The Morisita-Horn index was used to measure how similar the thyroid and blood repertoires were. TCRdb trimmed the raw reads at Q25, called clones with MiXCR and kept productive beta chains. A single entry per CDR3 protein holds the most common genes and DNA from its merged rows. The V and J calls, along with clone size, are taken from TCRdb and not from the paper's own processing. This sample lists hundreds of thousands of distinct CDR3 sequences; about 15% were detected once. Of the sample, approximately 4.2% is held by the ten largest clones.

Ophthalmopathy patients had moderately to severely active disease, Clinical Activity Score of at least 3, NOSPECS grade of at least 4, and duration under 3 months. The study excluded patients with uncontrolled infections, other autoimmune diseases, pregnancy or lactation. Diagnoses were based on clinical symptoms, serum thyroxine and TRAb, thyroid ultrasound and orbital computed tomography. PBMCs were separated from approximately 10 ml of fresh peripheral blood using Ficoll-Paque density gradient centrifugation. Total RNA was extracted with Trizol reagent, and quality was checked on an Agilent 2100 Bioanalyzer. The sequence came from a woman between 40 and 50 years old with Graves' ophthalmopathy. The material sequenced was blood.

The sequenced DNA: TGTGCCAGCAGTTTACAGCCTAGCGGGAGATCCTACGAGCAGTACTTC. This yields the protein CASSLQPSGRSYEQYF. The chain uses TRBV27 and TRBJ2-7, with TRBD2 matching 10 junction bases. Trimmed from V: 2 bases; trimmed from J: 1 base; junction bases lacking a gene match: 5. The cysteine opens and the phenylalanine closes a CDR3 of 16 amino acids. Only the CDR3 DNA stays, 48 bases, in frame from base 1. In the germline V gene (reference sequence), CDR1 corresponds to MNHEY and CDR2 to SMNVEV.